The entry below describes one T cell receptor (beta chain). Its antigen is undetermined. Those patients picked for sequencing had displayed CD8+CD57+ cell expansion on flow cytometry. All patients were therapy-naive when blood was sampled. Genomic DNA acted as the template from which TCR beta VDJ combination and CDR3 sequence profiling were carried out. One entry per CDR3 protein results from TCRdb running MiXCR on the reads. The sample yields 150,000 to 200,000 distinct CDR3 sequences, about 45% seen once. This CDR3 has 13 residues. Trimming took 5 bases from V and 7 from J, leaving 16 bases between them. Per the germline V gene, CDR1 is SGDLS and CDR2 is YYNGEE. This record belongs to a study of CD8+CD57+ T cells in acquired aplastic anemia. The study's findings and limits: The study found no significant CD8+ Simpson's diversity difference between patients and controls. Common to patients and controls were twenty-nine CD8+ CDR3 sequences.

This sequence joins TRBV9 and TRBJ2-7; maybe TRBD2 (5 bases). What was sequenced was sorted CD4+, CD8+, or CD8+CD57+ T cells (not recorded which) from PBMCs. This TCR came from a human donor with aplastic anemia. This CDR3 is CASSLGGSWEQYF. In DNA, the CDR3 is TGTGCCAGCAGTTTAGGAGGCTCGTGGGAGCAGTACTTC.